This T cell receptor (beta chain) was obtained from a study of T cell responses to AZD1222 COVID-19 vaccine. The protocol was immunoSEQ multiplex PCR, while the TCRdb copy is restricted to in-frame clones and leaves out a portion. The table has 150,000 to 200,000 clones, 80% to 90% seen once. This receptor was obtained from an adult in good health. Here the sequenced sample was peripheral blood, taken on day 0 of AZD1222 vaccination.

The CDR3 here is CATSQSYEQYF. The DNA of the CDR3 is TGTGCCACCAGCCAGTCCTACGAGCAGTACTTC. The J gene is TRBJ2-7, the V gene TRBV24-1, with unresolved D. The germline V gene has CDR1 KGHDR and CDR2 SFDVKD. Trimming pared 7 bases from V and 1 base from J, leaving 4 bases between. The CDR3 sequence is 11 residues long.